This entry lists 15 T cell receptor beta chains sequenced from one sample in a study of Ad26.COV2.S vaccination and SARS-CoV-2 variants (TCRdb year 2021). To prepare the library, the immunoSEQ multiplex PCR assay was applied. TCRdb limited this immuneACCESS table to in-frame rearrangements with V and J called. A share of clones is missing; checked studies link under half to unresolved V genes, and the rest is unexplained. The sample data list approximately 420,000 clones, and 80% to 90% of these were observed just once. Roughly 3.2% of the sample is held by the ten biggest clonotypes. The treatment or condition label, as the study defines it: 19 received Ad26.COV2.S at low or high dose, single or two shots; about five received placebo; per-sample allocation not given. Repertoires of vaccine and placebo recipients were sequenced from samples collected on day 63 after the first injection. The material was peripheral blood, obtained in a trial of Ad26.COV2.S vaccine versus placebo. The source of these receptors is a person aged 18-65 years who received the Ad26.COV2.S COVID-19 vaccine or a placebo.

The gene calls are TRBV19 and TRBJ2-2; D possibly corresponds to TRBD1 (6 bases). This CDR3 comprises 14 residues. Trimming shortened V by 7 bases and J by 7 bases, and 16 bases separated the two germline ends. The germline gives CDR1 LNHDA, CDR2 SQIVND (reference sequence). The CDR3 region is CASTTGLISGELFF. In nucleotides, the CDR3 is TGTGCCAGTACGACAGGACTTATTAGCGGGGAGCTGTTTTTT.

V usage is TRBV11-3 and J usage is TRBJ2-3, with D tentatively TRBD2 (5 bases). The CDR3 runs to 13 residues. CDR1 and CDR2 from the germline V gene are SGHNT and YENEEA. V lost 5 bases, J lost 3 bases, and 9 bases lay in between. The CDR3 region has the DNA TGTGCCAGCAGCCCCGCGGGTACAGATACGCAGTATTTT. Translated: CASSPAGTDTQYF.

This clone was counted a few times. J is TRBJ1-1 and V is TRBV19; no clear D gene. V shed 6 bases and J shed 9 bases, with 11 bases lying between them. CDR1 is LNHDA, CDR2 SQIVND, per germline (reference sequence). The CDR3 runs 11 residues. The CDR3 DNA is TGTGCCAGTAGAGTTACAAACAAAGCTTTCTTT. Residues: CASRVTNKAFF.

The rearrangement uses TRBV6-5 and TRBJ2-7; TRBD2 matches 7 bases. The germline V gene encodes CDR1 MNHEY and CDR2 SVGAGI. V was pared by 5 bases and J by 5 bases, with 6 bases of the junction left unmatched. The CDR3 has 13 amino acids. For the CDR3, the DNA is TGTGCCAGCAGTCGGACTAGTTCTAACGAGCAGTACTTC. Translating gives CASSRTSSNEQYF.

The gene calls are TRBV6-1 and TRBJ2-1; the match to TRBD1 covers 7 bases. The trim removed 3 bases at V and 4 bases at J, leaving 9 bases unmatched. The CDR3 is made up of 16 amino acids. Per the germline V gene, CDR1 is MNHNS and CDR2 is SASEGT. Here the CDR3 DNA reads TGTGCCAGCAGTGACACCCGGGACAGATATTACAATGAGCAGTTCTTC. This codes for CASSDTRDRYYNEQFF.

The J gene is TRBJ2-7, the V gene TRBV3-1 (or the pseudogene TRBV3-2); TRBD1 agrees at 7 bases. Germline V lookup: CDR1 LGHDT, CDR2 YNNKEL (reference sequence). CDR3 length: 14 residues. V lost 7 bases to trimming and J lost 5 bases; unmatched junction nucleotides: 11. DNA of the CDR3: TGTGCCAGCACCCAGTTCACAGGGGACCACGAGCAGTACTTC. Protein product: CASTQFTGDHEQYF.

This chain joins TRBV11-2 and TRBJ2-7, with D possibly called TRBD1 or TRBD2 (5 bases each). This CDR3 is 14 amino acids long. V was trimmed by 5 bases and J by 2 bases, leaving 13 bases between them. Germline CDR1 SGHAT, CDR2 FQNNGV. CDR3 amino acids: CASSATGAPYEQYF. The CDR3 DNA sequence: TGTGCCAGCAGCGCCACCGGGGCCCCCTACGAGCAGTACTTC.

The chain employs TRBV7-6 and TRBJ1-1; D is unclear. The CDR3 has 13 residues. Germline CDR1 is SGHVS and CDR2 is FNYEAQ. Trimming removed 3 bases from V and 2 bases from J, with 7 bases in between. CDR3 protein: CASSFNPNTEAFF. The CDR3 bases are TGTGCCAGCAGCTTTAATCCAAACACTGAAGCTTTCTTT. The full variable domain, with the rest looked up from reference TRBV7-6 and TRBJ1-1, is GAGVSQSPRYKVTKRGQDVALRCDPISGHVSLYWYRQALGQGPEFLTYFNYEAQQDKSGLPNDRFSAERPEGSISTLTIQRTEQRDSAMYRCASSFNPNTEAFFGQGTRLTVV.

This clone has only one observation. The chain combines TRBV25-1 with TRBJ2-1; D remains unclear. This CDR3 spans 10 amino acids. V lost 3 bases and J 13 bases, leaving 7 bases between the germline ends. Germline V gene sequence: CDR1 MGHDK, CDR2 SYGVNS. DNA for the CDR3: TGTGCCAGCAGTGACTCCCGTCAGTTCTTC. This translates into CASSDSRQFF.

This rearrangement joins TRBV5-1 to TRBJ1-1; 7 bases line up with TRBD1. CDR3 size: 14 residues. Looked up from germline, CDR1 is SGHRS and CDR2 is YFSETQ. The junction had 3 bases not matched to a gene; V was cut back by 4 bases and J by 0 bases. The CDR3 DNA follows: TGCGCCAGCAGCCCGGGACAGATGAACACTGAAGCTTTCTTT. Its protein is CASSPGQMNTEAFF.

The chain couples TRBV30 to TRBJ2-5; D is undetermined. This CDR3 has 16 amino acids. Germline CDR1 GTSNPN, CDR2 SVGIG (reference sequence). The V gene lost 1 base and the J gene lost 5 bases, with 20 bases spanning the gap. CDR3 amino acids: CAWSGDWEIGRETQYF. The DNA for the CDR3 is TGTGCCTGGAGTGGGGATTGGGAAATTGGTAGGGAGACCCAGTACTTC.

About this clone itself: Other DNA sequences of this sample code for an identical CDR3. The V gene is TRBV7-9, the J gene TRBJ1-3; D gene ambiguous. CDR1 and CDR2 (germline): SEHNR, FQNEAQ (reference sequence). This CDR3 spans 14 amino acids. Trimming took off 4 bases at V and 0 bases at J, with 7 bases between the two ends. CDR3 sequence reads: CASSSDSSGNTIYF. The CDR3 nucleotides read TGTGCCAGCAGCTCAGATTCCTCTGGAAACACCATATATTTT.

The rearrangement links TRBV30 to TRBJ2-1; no firm D call. In germline, CDR1 is GTSNPN, CDR2 SVGIG (reference sequence). The V gene lost 4 bases and the J gene lost 3 bases, with 16 bases spanning the gap. CDR3 length: 15 amino acids. The CDR3 protein is CAWNQHHNDYNEQFF. The CDR3 DNA reads TGTGCCTGGAACCAGCACCACAATGACTACAATGAGCAGTTCTTC.

This clone was observed a single time. The chain combines TRBV2 with TRBJ2-3; possibly TRBD1 or TRBD2 for D (6 bases each). The CDR3 sequence is 16 residues long. V lost 7 bases, J lost 2 bases, and 19 bases lay in between. The germline CDR1 and CDR2 sequences are SNHLY and FYNNEI. Here the CDR3 reads CASKTTLGGHTDTQYF. The DNA of the CDR3 is TGTGCCAGCAAAACTACGTTGGGGGGACACACAGATACGCAGTATTTT.

The V gene is TRBV7-2, the J gene TRBJ2-1; TRBD2 agrees at 8 bases. The V and J ends lost 1 base and 4 bases, in that order; junction bases with no gene match: 9. Germline V gene sequence: CDR1 SGHTA, CDR2 FQGNSA. The CDR3 contains 17 residues. The CDR3 reads CASSLGALAGWYNEQFF. In DNA form, the CDR3 reads TGTGCCAGCAGCTTAGGGGCCCTAGCGGGTTGGTACAATGAGCAGTTCTTC.